This T cell receptor (beta chain) is drawn from a study of T-cell memory formation after mild COVID-19. TCR alpha and TCR beta cDNA libraries carrying sample barcodes and UMIs were produced by 5'RACE using constant-segment primers. TCRdb reanalysed the 5' RACE reads using MiXCR and keeps one entry per CDR3 protein. The table includes hundreds of thousands of distinct CDR3 sequences, 15% to 20% detected once. This clonotype was counted between two and nine times. V lost 5 bases and J lost 3, with 16 bases in between. This CDR3 has 15 residues. Per the germline V gene, CDR1 is SEHNR and CDR2 is FQNEAQ (reference sequence).

The V and J genes are TRBV7-9 and TRBJ1-1, with D unclear. The sequence derives from a young man who had mild COVID-19 (a few samples of this study predate the infection). Cell type and time point are not known. Material: PBMCs or a T cell subset sorted from them (not recorded which). In DNA form, the CDR3 reads TGTGCCAGCAGCCCATCGGCGGCGGAAGACACTGAAGCTTTCTTT. It yields the protein CASSPSAAEDTEAFF.